The 4 T cell receptor beta chains reported below all come from one sample, sequenced in a study of shared clonotypes between healthy human individuals. The protocol was immunoSEQ multiplex PCR, while the TCRdb copy is restricted to in-frame clones and leaves out a portion. Of around 330,000 clones in the sample, around two thirds are singletons; the top ten hold 10% to 13%. Sequenced sample: memory CD4+ T cells sorted from blood. Subset described: CD45RA-negative fraction. Receptor source: a man between 25 and 39 years old in good health.

This rearrangement joins TRBV19 to TRBJ1-2, with 7 nucleotides matching TRBD1. V gave up 0 bases and J gave up 5 bases; unmatched junction bases: 9. CDR1 and CDR2 from the germline V gene are LNHDA and SQIVND (reference sequence). This CDR3 is 16 amino acids long. The CDR3 protein is CASSIETGTAVYGYTF. DNA of the CDR3: TGTGCCAGTAGTATAGAAACCGGGACAGCCGTTTATGGCTACACCTTC.

The chain links TRBV7-8 to TRBJ2-3; perhaps TRBD2 as D (5 bases). The CDR3 contains 15 residues. Trimming removed 5 bases from V and 6 bases from J, with 18 bases in between. Germline CDR1 is SGHVS and CDR2 is FQNEAQ. The CDR3 loop is CASSGGSLVLDTQYF. CDR3 nucleotide sequence: TGTGCCAGCAGCGGAGGCTCCCTTGTCCTGGATACGCAGTATTTT.

This clone was found once. A read error may be the cause here, since a much bigger clone is one base away. In DNA, the CDR3 is TGTGCCAGCAGAGGACAGCAAGAGACCCAGTACTTC. It is translated as CASRGQQETQYF. The V and J genes are TRBV6-5 and TRBJ2-5; D may be TRBD1 (6 bases). Germline V gives CDR1 MNHEY, CDR2 SVGAGI. V lost 6 bases and J 2 bases, leaving 7 bases between the germline ends. This CDR3 is 12 amino acids long.

This clone has a single count. This chain links TRBV28 with TRBJ1-2, with D tentatively TRBD1 (6 bases). The V end was cut by 10 bases, the J end by 6 bases, with 27 bases between. Germline CDR1 and CDR2: MDHEN and SYDVKM. The CDR3 loop spans 16 amino acids. The CDR3 spells CAIPARKEQGDHGYTF. CDR3 DNA sequence: TGTGCCATCCCGGCCCGGAAAGAACAGGGCGATCATGGCTACACCTTC.